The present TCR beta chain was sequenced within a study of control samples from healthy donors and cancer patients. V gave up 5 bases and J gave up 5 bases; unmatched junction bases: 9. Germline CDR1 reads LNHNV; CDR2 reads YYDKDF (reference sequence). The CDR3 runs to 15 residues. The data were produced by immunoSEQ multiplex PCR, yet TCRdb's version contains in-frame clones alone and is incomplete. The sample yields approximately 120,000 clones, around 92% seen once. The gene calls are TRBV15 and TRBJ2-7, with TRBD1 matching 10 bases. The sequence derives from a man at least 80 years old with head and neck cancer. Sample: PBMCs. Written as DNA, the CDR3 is TGTGCCACCAGCGGAAGACAGGGGGCTAGGGACGAGCAGTACTTC. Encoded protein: CATSGRQGARDEQYF.